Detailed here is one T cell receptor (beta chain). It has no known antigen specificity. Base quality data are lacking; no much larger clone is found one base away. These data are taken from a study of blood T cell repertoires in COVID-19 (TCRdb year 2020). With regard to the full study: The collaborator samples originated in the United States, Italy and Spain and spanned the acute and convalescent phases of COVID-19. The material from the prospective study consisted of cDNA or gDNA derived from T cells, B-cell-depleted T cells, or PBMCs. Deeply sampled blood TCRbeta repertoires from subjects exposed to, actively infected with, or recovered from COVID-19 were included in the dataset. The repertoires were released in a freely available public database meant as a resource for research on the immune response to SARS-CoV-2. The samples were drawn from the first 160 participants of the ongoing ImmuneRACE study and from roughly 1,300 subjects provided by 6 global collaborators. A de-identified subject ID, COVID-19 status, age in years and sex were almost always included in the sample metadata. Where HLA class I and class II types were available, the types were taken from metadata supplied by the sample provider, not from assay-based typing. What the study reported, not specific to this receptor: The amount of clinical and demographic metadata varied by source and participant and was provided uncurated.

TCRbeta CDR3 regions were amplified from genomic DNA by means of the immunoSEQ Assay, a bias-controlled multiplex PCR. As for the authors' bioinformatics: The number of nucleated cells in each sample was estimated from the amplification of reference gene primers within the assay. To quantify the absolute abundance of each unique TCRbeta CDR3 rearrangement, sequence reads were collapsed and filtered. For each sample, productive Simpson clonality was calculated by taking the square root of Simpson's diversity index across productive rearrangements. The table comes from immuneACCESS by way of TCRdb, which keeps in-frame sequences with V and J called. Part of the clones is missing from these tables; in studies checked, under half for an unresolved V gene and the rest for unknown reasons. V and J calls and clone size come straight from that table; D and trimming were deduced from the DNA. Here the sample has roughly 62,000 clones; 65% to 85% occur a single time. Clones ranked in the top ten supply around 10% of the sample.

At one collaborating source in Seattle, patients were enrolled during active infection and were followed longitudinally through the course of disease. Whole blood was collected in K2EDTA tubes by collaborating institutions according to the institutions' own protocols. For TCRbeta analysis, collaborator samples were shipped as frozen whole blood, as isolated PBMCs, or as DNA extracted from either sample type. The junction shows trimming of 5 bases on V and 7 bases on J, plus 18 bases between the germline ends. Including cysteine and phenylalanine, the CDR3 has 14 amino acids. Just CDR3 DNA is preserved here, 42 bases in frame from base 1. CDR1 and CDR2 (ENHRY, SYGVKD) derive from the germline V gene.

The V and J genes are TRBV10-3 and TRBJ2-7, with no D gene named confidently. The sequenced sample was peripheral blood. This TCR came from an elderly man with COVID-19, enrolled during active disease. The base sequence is TGTGCCATCAGTAACCGCCCCACCGACGGGGAGCAGTACTTC. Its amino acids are CAISNRPTDGEQYF.